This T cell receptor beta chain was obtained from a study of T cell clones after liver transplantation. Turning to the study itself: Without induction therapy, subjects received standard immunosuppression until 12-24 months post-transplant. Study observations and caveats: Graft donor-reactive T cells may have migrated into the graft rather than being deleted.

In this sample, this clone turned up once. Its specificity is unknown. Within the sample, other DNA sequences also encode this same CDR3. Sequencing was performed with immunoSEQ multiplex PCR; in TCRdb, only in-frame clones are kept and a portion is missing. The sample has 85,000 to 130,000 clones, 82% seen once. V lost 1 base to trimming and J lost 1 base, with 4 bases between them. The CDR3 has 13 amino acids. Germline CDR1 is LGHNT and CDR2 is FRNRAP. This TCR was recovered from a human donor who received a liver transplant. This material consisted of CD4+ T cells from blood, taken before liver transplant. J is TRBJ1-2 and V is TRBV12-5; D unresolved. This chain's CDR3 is CASGLEGNYGYTF. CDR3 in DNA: TGTGCTAGTGGTTTGGAGGGTAACTATGGCTACACCTTC.